The TCR beta chain described here comes from a study of Ad26.COV2.S vaccination and SARS-CoV-2 variants. This clone was picked up one time. The treatment was: about 20 received Ad26.COV2.S at low or high dose, single or two shots; several received placebo; per-sample allocation not given. Specimens were obtained on day 63 following the first vaccine or placebo injection. Assay used: immunoSEQ multiplex PCR; TCRdb lists only in-frame clones, some missing. Among roughly 460,000 clones, 70% to 90% were seen once, and the ten largest hold 1.5% to 2%. This CDR3 comprises 15 residues. V shed 8 bases and J 1 base; nucleotides not matched to a gene: 9. CDR1 is SGHTA and CDR2 is FQGNSA in the germline V gene.

The sample in question was peripheral blood, obtained in a trial of Ad26.COV2.S vaccine versus placebo. The chain couples TRBV7-2 to TRBJ1-1, with 8 bases identical to TRBD1. This sequence originates from a person between 18 and 65 years old who received the Ad26.COV2.S COVID-19 vaccine or a placebo. As DNA, the CDR3 is TGTGCCAGCCATACCCCACAGGGGGGGAACACTGAAGCTTTCTTT. Translating gives CASHTPQGGNTEAFF.